This T cell receptor beta chain was sequenced for a study of blood T cells in healthy people across ages. Study observations and caveats: Diversity was higher, and naive CD4+ cells more numerous, in long-lived donors than in aged donors.

The length of the CDR3 is 16 residues. Between the trimmed V and J ends, which lost 0 bases and 1 base, there was a span of 10 bases. Germline-derived CDR1 and CDR2 are MGHRA and YSYEKL. Details on this clonotype: Antigen: not known.

Combining a sample-barcoded 5' primer with a J-beta primer mix, a second PCR ran for about 7 to 12 cycles. In TCRdb, the 5' RACE reads were re-called with MiXCR into one record per CDR3 protein. Counted here are approximately 900,000 distinct CDR3 sequences, roughly 52% occurring once; the ten biggest clones make up about an eighth. This receptor was identified in a man aged 25-40 years in good health. The chain couples TRBV4-1 to TRBJ1-5; unclear D gene. The sequencing input was blood. The CDR3 sequence is CASSQEGFGSNQPQHF. The DNA of the CDR3 is TGCGCCAGCAGCCAAGAAGGATTCGGAAGCAATCAGCCCCAGCATTTT.